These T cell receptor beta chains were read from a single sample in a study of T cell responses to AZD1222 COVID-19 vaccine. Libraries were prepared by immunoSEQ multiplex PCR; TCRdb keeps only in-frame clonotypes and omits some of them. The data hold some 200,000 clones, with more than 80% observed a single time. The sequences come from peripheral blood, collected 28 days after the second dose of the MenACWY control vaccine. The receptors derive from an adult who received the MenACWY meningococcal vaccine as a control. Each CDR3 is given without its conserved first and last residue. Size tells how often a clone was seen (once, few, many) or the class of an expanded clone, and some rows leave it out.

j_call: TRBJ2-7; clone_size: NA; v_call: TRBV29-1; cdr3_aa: SVTRGVYEQY
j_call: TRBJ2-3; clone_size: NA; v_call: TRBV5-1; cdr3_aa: ASSLLAGRADTQY
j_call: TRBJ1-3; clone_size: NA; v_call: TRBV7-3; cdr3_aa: ASRPGVGNTIY
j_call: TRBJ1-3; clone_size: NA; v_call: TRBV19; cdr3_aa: ASSIGGNRAGNTIY
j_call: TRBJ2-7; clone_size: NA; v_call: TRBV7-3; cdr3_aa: ASSPTPSGRLNEQY
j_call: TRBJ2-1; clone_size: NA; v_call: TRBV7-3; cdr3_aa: ASSLIQAGGRNEQF
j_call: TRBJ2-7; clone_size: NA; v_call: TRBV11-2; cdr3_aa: ASSLESGVFYEQY
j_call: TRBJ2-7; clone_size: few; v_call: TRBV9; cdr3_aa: ASSSAASGSYEQY
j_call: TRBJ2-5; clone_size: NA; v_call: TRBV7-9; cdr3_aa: ASSPLGTGEETQY
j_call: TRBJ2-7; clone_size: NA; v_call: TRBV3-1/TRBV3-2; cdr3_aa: ASSQDRWGTYEQY
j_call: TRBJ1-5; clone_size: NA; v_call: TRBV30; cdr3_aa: AWSVPGGYQPQH
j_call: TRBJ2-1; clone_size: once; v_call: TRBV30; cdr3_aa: AWGDWAGGEQF
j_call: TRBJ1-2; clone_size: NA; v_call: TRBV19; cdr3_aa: ASSGGRNYGYT
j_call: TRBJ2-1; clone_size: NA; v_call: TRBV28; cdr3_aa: ASSEQGILAGSYNEQF
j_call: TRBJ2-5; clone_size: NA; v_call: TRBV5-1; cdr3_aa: ASSFNVGLGQETQY
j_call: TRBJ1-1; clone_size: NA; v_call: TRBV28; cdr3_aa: ASLRRGANTEAF
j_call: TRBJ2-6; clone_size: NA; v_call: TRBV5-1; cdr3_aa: ASSSRGANVLT
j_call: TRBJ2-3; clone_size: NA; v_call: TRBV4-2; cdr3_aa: ASSHPPGSGDTDTQY
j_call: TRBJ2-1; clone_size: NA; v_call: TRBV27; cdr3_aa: ASSPRTSGRGNEQF
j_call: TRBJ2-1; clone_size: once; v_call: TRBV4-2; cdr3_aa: ASSPRYDHEQF
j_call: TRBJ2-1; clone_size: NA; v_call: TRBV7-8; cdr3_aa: ASSFLQREGRSEQF
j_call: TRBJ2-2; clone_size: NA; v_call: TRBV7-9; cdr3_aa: ASSRLKGSGELF
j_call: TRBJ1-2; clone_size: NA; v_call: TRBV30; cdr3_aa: AWSQTGAGYT
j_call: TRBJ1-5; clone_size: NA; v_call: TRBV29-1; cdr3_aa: SVQDRVNQPQH
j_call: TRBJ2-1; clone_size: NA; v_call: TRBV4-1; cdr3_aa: ASSQERVAYGEQF
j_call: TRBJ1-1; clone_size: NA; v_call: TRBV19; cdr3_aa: ASSIAPGRSNTEAF
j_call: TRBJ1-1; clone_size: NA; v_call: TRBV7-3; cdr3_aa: ASSLIGESTEAF
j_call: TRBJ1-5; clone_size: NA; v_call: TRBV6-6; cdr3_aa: ASSRGTFDQPQH
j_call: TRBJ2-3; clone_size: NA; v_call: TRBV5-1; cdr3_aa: ASSLGAGGTDTQY